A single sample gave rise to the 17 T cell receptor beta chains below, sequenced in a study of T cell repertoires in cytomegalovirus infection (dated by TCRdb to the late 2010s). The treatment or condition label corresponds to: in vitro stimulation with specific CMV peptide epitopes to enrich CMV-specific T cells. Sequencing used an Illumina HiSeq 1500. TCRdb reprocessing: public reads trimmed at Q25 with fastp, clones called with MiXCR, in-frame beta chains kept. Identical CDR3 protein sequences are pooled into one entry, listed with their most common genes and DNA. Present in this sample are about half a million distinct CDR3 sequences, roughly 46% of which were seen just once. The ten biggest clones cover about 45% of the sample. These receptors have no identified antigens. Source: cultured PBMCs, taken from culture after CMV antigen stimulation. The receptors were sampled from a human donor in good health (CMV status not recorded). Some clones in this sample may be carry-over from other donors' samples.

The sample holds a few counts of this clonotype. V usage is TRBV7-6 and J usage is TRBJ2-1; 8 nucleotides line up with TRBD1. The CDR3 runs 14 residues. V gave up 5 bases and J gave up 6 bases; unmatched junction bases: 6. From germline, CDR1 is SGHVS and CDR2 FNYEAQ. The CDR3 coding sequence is TGTGCCAGCAGCCCCCGGACAGGGCGCAATGAGCAGTTCTTC. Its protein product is CASSPRTGRNEQFF.

This CDR3 reads CASSQDLTSDSYEQYF. The CDR3 region has the DNA TGCGCCAGCAGCCAAGATCTCACTAGCGACTCCTACGAGCAGTACTTC. The chain couples TRBV4-1 to TRBJ2-7; 7 bases are shared with TRBD2. This CDR3 region has 16 residues. Per germline, CDR1 MGHRA and CDR2 YSYEKL. Trimming at V came to 0 bases and at J to 0 bases, leaving 5 bases not matched to a gene.

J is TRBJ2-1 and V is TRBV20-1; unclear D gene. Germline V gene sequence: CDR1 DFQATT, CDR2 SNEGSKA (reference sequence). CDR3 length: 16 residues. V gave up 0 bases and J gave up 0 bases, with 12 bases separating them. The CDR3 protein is CSARDTASSSYNEQFF. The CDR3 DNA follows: TGCAGTGCTAGAGATACCGCGAGCAGCTCCTACAATGAGCAGTTCTTC.

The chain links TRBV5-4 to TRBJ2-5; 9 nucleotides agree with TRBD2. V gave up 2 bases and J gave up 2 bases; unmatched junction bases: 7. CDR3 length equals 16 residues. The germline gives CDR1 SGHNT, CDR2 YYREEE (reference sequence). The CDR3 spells CASSFRRGGRQETQYF. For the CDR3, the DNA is TGTGCCAGCAGCTTCAGGCGGGGGGGCAGGCAAGAGACCCAGTACTTC.

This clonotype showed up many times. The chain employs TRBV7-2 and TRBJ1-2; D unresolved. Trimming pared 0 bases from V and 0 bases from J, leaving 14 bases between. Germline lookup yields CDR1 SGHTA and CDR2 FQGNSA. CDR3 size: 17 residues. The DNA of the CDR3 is TGTGCCAGCAGCTTAGCCCCGTCGAGGCATGCTAACTATGGCTACACCTTC. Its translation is CASSLAPSRHANYGYTF. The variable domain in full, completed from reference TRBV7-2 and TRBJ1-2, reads GAGVSQSPSNKVTEKGKDVELRCDPISGHTALYWYRQSLGQGLEFLIYFQGNSAPDKSGLPSDRFSAERTGGSVSTLTIQRTQQEDSAVYLCASSLAPSRHANYGYTFGSGTRLTVV.

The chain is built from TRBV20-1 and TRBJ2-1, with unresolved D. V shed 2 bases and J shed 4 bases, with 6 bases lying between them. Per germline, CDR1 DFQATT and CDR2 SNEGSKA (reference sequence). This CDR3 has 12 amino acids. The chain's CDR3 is CSARSLYNEQFF. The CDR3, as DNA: TGCAGTGCTAGATCTCTTTACAATGAGCAGTTCTTC.

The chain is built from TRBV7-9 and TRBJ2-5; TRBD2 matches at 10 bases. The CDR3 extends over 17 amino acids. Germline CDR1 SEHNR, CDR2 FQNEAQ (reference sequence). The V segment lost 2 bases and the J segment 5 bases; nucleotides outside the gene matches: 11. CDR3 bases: TGTGCCAGCAGCTTACTACCTAGCGGGAGTCCGGGGGAGACCCAGTACTTC. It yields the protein CASSLLPSGSPGETQYF.

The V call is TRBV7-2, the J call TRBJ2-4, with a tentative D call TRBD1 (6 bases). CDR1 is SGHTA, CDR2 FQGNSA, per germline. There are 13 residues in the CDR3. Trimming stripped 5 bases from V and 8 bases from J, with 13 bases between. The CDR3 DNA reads TGTGCCAGCAGCCCACAGGGATCGGACATTCAGTACTTC. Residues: CASSPQGSDIQYF.

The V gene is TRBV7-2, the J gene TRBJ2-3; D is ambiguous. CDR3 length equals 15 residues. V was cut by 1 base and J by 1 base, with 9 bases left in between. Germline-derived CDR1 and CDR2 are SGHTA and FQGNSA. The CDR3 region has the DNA TGTGCCAGCAGCTTAGGCATCACTGGCACAGATACGCAGTATTTT. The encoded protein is CASSLGITGTDTQYF.

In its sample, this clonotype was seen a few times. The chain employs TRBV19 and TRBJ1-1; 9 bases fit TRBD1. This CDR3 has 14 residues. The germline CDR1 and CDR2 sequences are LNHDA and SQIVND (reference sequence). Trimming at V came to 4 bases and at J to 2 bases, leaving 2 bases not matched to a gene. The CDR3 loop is CASSTGQGNTEAFF. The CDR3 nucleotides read TGTGCCAGTAGTACGGGACAGGGAAACACTGAAGCTTTCTTT.

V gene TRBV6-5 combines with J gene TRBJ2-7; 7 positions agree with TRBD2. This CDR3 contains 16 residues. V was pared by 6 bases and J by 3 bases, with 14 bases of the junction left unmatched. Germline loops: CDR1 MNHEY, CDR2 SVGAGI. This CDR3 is CASSNPGGGRLYEQYF. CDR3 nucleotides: TGTGCCAGCAGCAACCCGGGGGGAGGGAGACTCTACGAGCAGTACTTC.

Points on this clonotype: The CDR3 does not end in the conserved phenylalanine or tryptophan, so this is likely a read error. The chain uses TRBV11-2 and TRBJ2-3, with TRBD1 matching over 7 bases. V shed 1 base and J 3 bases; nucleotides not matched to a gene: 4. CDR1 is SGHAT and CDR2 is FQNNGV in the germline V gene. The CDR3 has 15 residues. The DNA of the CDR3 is TGTGCCAGCAGCTTAGTAGCAGGGGGTACAGATACGCAGTATATT. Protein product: CASSLVAGGTDTQYI.

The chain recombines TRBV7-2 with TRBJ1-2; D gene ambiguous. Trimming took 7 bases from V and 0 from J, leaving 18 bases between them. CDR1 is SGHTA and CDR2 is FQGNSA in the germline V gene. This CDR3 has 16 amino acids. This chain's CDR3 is CASTATSGLANYGYTF. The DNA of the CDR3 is TGTGCCAGCACCGCTACCAGCGGGTTGGCTAACTATGGCTACACCTTC.

The chain's CDR3 is CASSIGQVGTHDNQPQHF. The CDR3, as DNA: TGTGCCAGTAGTATAGGGCAGGTAGGGACCCATGACAATCAGCCCCAGCATTTT. The chain couples TRBV19 to TRBJ1-5; maybe TRBD1 (5 bases). This CDR3 is 18 amino acids long. CDR1 is LNHDA and CDR2 is SQIVND in the germline V gene (reference sequence). V lost 1 base to trimming and J lost 3 bases, with 19 bases between them.

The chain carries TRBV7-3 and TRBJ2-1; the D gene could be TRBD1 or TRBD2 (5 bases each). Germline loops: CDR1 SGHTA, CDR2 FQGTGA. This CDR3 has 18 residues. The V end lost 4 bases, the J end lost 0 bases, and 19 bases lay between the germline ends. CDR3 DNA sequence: TGTGCCAGCAGCTCCCTCCTTGGGGGAAAGAGCTCCTACAATGAGCAGTTCTTC. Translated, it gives CASSSLLGGKSSYNEQFF.

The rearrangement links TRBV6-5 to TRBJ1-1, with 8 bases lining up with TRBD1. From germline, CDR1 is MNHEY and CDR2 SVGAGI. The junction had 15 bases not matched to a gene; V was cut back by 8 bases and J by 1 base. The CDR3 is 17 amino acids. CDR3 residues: CASHSNRGGGTNTEAFF. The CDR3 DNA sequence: TGTGCCAGCCATTCGAACAGGGGGGGGGGAACGAACACTGAAGCTTTCTTT.

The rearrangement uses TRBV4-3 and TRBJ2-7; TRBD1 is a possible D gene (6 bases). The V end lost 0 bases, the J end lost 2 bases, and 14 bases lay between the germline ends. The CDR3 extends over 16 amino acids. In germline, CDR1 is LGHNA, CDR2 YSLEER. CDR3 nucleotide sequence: TGCGCCAGCAGCCAAGATCTGCAGGGACAACCCTACGAGCAGTACTTC. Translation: CASSQDLQGQPYEQYF.